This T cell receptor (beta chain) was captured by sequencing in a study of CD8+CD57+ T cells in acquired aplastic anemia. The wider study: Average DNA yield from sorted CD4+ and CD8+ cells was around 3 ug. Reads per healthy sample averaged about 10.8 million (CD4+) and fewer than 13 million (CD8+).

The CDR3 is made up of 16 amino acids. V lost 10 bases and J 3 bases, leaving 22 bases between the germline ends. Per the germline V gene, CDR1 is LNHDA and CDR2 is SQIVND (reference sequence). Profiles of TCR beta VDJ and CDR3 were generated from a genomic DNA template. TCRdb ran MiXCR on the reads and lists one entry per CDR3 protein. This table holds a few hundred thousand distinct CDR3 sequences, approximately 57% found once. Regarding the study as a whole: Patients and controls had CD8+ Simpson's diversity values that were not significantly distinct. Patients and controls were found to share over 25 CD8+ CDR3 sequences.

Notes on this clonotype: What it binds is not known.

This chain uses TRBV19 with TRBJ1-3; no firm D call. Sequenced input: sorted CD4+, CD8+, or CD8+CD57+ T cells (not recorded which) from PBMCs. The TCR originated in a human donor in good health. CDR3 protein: CATLVGKKGIGNTIYF. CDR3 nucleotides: TGTGCCACTCTCGTCGGCAAAAAGGGTATTGGAAACACCATATATTTT.